Listed below are T cell receptor beta chains from one sample, sequenced in a study of blood T cells in healthy people across ages. Using its own MiXCR run on the 5' RACE reads, TCRdb lists one record per CDR3 protein. The sample lists 1.5 million to 2 million distinct CDR3 sequences; 28% were seen once. Sequencing was carried out using blood. All receptors come from a woman aged 30 to 39 in good health. Both conserved end residues are part of each CDR3. Each record gives: D gene, clone size, J gene, V gene, CDR3 protein, CDR3 DNA. D genes are given only for firm matches. Where a row states a size, it is once, few, many or the class of an expanded clone; other rows omit it.

-	-	TRBJ2-7	TRBV6-5	CASSYRTDYEQYF	TGTGCCAGCAGTTACAGGACCGACTACGAGCAGTACTTC
-	few	TRBJ1-1	TRBV2	CASTRRNTEAFF	TGTGCCAGCACCCGGCGGAACACTGAAGCTTTCTTT
TRBD2	-	TRBJ2-1	TRBV5-1	CASSFPAGGPNEQFF	TGCGCCAGCAGCTTTCCAGCGGGAGGGCCCAATGAGCAGTTCTTC
TRBD1	few	TRBJ1-2	TRBV6-5	CASSRTPGQLDYGYTF	TGTGCCAGCAGTCGGACCCCGGGACAGTTGGACTATGGCTACACCTTC
TRBD1	few	TRBJ2-4	TRBV18	CASSLPPGQGASNIQYF	TGTGCCAGCTCACTCCCACCGGGACAGGGGGCGTCGAACATTCAGTACTTC
TRBD1	-	TRBJ2-3	TRBV7-8	CASSHGQGFADTQYF	TGTGCCAGCAGCCACGGACAGGGGTTCGCAGATACGCAGTATTTT
-	-	TRBJ2-1	TRBV3-1	CASSQDFSEQFF	TGTGCCAGCAGCCAAGATTTTAGTGAGCAGTTCTTC
TRBD2	few	TRBJ2-1	TRBV29-1	CSVTSGELRFF	TGCAGCGTTACTAGCGGGGAATTACGGTTCTTC
TRBD2	-	TRBJ2-3	TRBV7-2	CASSLTAGFTDTQYF	TGTGCCAGCAGCTTAACAGCGGGGTTCACAGATACGCAGTATTTT
TRBD1	few	TRBJ1-1	TRBV29-1	CSGGQGNTEAFF	TGCAGCGGTGGACAGGGTAACACTGAAGCTTTCTTT
TRBD1	medium-sized	TRBJ1-2	TRBV13	CASSSDRADYGYTF	TGTGCCAGCAGCTCTGACAGGGCTGACTATGGCTACACCTTC
-	few	TRBJ1-2	TRBV7-2	CASSGRGFYGYTF	TGTGCCAGCAGCGGTCGGGGATTCTATGGCTACACCTTC
TRBD2	many	TRBJ2-4	TRBV27	CASSLGGGKNIQYF	TGTGCCAGCAGCCTGGGCGGGGGAAAAAACATTCAGTACTTC
-	many	TRBJ2-5	TRBV7-9	CASRHLLTGSQETQYF	TGTGCCAGCAGACATCTTTTGACGGGCTCCCAAGAGACCCAGTACTTC
TRBD2	few	TRBJ2-1	TRBV6-1	CASRASGGFKNEQFF	TGTGCCAGCAGGGCAAGCGGGGGGTTCAAAAATGAGCAGTTCTTC
-	-	TRBJ2-5	TRBV4-1	CASSQECIGGETQYF	TGCGCCAGCAGCCAAGAGTGCATCGGGGGTGAGACCCAGTACTTC
-	many	TRBJ1-2	TRBV5-1	CASAPGGGTYGYTF	TGCGCCAGCGCCCCGGGCGGGGGAACATATGGCTACACCTTC
-	-	TRBJ2-6	TRBV9	CASSVEAGRASGANVLTF	TGTGCCAGCAGCGTAGAGGCAGGAAGGGCCTCTGGGGCCAACGTCCTGACTTTC
TRBD1	once	TRBJ1-1	TRBV5-1	CASSRRDRKNTEAFF	TGCGCCAGCAGCCGCCGGGACAGGAAGAACACTGAAGCTTTCTTT
-	-	TRBJ2-5	TRBV11-1	CAGSWTRGGETQYF	TGTGCCGGCAGCTGGACCAGGGGAGGGGAGACCCAGTACTTC
TRBD2	many	TRBJ2-1	TRBV12-3/TRBV12-4	CASSTSGGANYNEQFF	TGTGCCAGCAGCACTAGCGGGGGGGCTAATTACAATGAGCAGTTCTTC
TRBD2	many	TRBJ2-7	TRBV28	CASSLPSGSYNLNYEQYF	TGTGCCAGCAGTTTGCCTAGCGGGAGTTATAACCTTAACTACGAGCAGTACTTC
-	few	TRBJ1-1	TRBV11-2	CASSIQVWNTEAFF	TGTGCCAGCAGCATACAGGTTTGGAACACTGAAGCTTTCTTT
-	-	TRBJ1-4	TRBV2	CASRRRGINEKLFF	TGTGCCAGCAGGAGGCGGGGGATTAATGAAAAACTGTTTTTT
-	few	TRBJ2-7	TRBV2	CATEGLGMGYEQYF	TGTGCCACCGAGGGGCTGGGGATGGGCTACGAGCAGTACTTC
-	few	TRBJ1-5	TRBV3-1	CASSLHRQANQPQHF	TGTGCCAGCAGCCTCCACCGACAGGCCAATCAGCCCCAGCATTTT
TRBD2	-	TRBJ2-2	TRBV9	CASSPTLLAGVSGELFF	TGTGCCAGCAGCCCCACCCTTCTAGCGGGGGTGTCCGGGGAGCTGTTTTTT
TRBD1	-	TRBJ2-1	TRBV29-1	CSVAPGQAPLVQFF	TGCAGCGTTGCCCCGGGACAGGCACCCCTTGTGCAGTTCTTC
TRBD1	-	TRBJ2-5	TRBV6-6	CASSQTGTAQETQYF	TGTGCCAGCAGCCAAACCGGGACAGCCCAAGAGACCCAGTACTTC
TRBD2	many	TRBJ2-7	TRBV29-1	CSVGLAGASYEQYF	TGCAGCGTCGGACTAGCGGGCGCATCCTACGAGCAGTACTTC
-	-	TRBJ2-1	TRBV2	CASSDPYYNEQFF	TGTGCCAGCAGCGACCCCTATTACAATGAGCAGTTCTTC
-	-	TRBJ2-7	TRBV12-3/TRBV12-4	CAISFSGRNDYEQYF	TGTGCCATCAGTTTTTCGGGACGGAACGACTACGAGCAGTACTTC
-	-	TRBJ2-3	TRBV24-1	CATSQTSTDTQYF	TGTGCCACCAGCCAGACTAGCACAGATACGCAGTATTTT
-	few	TRBJ2-7	TRBV2	CASRDSESYEQYF	TGTGCCAGCAGAGACAGTGAATCCTACGAGCAGTACTTC
TRBD2	few	TRBJ2-3	TRBV7-2	CASSLSSGNPDTQYF	TGTGCCAGCAGCTTGAGTAGCGGGAACCCAGATACGCAGTATTTT
-	few	TRBJ2-7	TRBV5-1	CASSPGRLQSEQYF	TGCGCCAGCAGCCCAGGCCGCCTCCAAAGCGAGCAGTACTTC
TRBD1	-	TRBJ1-2	TRBV5-5	CASSPPRTGPYGYTF	TGTGCCAGCAGCCCTCCCCGGACAGGGCCCTATGGCTACACCTTC
TRBD1	-	TRBJ2-7	TRBV20-1	CSMARDRNTYEQYF	TGCAGTATGGCCCGGGACAGGAACACCTACGAGCAGTACTTC
-	-	TRBJ1-2	TRBV18	CASSPETANYGYTF	TGTGCCAGCTCCCCCGAGACAGCTAACTATGGCTACACCTTC
-	-	TRBJ1-2	TRBV29-1	CSVPTDYGYTF	TGCAGCGTCCCCACGGACTATGGCTACACCTTC